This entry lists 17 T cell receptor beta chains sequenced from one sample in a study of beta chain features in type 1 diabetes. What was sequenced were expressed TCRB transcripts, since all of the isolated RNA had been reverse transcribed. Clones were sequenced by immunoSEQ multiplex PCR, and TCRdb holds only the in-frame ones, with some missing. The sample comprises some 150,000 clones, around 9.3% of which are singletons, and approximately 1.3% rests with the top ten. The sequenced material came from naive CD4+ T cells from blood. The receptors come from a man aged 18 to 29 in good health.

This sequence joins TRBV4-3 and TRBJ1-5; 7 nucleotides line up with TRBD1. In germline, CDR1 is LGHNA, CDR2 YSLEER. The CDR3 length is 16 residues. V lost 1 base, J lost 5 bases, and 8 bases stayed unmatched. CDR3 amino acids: CASSQVVGGLDQPQHF. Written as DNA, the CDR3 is TGCGCCAGCAGCCAAGTCGTAGGGGGCCTCGATCAGCCCCAGCATTTT.

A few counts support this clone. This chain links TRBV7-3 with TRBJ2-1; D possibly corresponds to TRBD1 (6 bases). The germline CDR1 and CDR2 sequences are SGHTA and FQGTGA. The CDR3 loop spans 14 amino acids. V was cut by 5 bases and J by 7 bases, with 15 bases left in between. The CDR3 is CASSPGAPLNEQFF. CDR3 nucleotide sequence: TGTGCCAGCAGCCCAGGGGCCCCCTTGAATGAGCAGTTCTTC.

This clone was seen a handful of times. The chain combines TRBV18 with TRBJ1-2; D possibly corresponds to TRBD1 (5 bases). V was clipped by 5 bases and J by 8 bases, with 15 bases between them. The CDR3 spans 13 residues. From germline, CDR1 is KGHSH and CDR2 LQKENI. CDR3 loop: CASSSGGSEGYTF. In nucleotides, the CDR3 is TGTGCCAGCTCATCCGGGGGATCTGAGGGCTACACCTTC.

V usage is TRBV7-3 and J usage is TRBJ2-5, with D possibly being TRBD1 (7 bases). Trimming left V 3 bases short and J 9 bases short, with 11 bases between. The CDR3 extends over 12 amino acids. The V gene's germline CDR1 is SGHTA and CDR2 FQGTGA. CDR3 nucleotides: TGTGCCAGCAGCTTTCAGGGGGAGGCCCAGTACTTC. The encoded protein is CASSFQGEAQYF. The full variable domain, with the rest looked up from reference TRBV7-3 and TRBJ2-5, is GAGVSQTPSNKVTEKGKYVELRCDPISGHTALYWYRQSLGQGPEFLIYFQGTGAADDSGLPNDRFFAVRPEGSVSTLKIQRTERGDSAVYLCASSFQGEAQYFGPGTRLLVL.

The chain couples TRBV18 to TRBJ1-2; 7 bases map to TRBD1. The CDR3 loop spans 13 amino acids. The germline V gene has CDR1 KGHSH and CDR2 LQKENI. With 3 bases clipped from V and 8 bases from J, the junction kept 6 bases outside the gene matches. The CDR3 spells CASSPGQVQGYTF. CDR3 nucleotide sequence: TGTGCCAGCTCACCTGGACAGGTCCAAGGCTACACCTTC.

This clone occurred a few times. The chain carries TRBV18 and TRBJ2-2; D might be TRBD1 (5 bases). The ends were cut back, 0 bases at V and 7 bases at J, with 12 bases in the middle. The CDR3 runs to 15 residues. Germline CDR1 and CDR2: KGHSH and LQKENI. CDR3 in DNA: TGTGCCAGCTCACCACCGGATTGGCAGGGCGGGGAGCTGTTTTTT. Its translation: CASSPPDWQGGELFF.

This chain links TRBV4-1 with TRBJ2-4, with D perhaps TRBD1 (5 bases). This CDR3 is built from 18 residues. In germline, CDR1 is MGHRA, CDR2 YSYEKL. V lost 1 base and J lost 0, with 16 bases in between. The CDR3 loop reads CASSQAKGELLAKNIQYF. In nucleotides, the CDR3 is TGCGCCAGCAGCCAAGCGAAAGGGGAACTCCTAGCCAAAAACATTCAGTACTTC.

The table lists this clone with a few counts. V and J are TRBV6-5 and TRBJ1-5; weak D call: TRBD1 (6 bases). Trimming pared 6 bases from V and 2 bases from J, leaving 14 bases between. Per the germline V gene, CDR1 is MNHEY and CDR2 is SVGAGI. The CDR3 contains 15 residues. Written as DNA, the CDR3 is TGTGCCAGCAGCAAAAGGGGGGGGCGCAATCAGCCCCAGCATTTT. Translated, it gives CASSKRGGRNQPQHF.

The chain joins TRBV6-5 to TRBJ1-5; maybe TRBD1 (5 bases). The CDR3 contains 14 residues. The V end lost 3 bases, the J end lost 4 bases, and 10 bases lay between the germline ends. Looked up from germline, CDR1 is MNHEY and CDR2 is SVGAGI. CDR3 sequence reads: CASSYSTENQPQHF. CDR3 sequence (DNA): TGTGCCAGCAGTTATTCGACAGAAAATCAGCCCCAGCATTTT.

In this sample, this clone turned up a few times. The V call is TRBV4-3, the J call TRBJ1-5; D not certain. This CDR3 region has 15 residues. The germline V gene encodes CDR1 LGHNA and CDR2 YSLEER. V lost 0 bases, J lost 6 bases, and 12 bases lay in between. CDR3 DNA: TGCGCCAGCAGCCAAGATAGCGGGTCCGCTCAGCCCCAGCATTTT. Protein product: CASSQDSGSAQPQHF.

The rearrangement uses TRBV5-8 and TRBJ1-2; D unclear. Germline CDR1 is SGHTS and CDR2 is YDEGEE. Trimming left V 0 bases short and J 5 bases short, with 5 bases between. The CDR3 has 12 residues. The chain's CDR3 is CASSLAAYGYTF. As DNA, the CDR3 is TGTGCCAGCAGCTTGGCTGCGTATGGCTACACCTTC.

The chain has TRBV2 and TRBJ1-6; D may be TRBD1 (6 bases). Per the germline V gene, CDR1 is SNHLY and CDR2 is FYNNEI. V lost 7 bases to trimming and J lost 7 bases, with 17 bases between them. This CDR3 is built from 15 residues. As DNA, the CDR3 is TGTGCCAGCATGAATCAACAGGGACGGAATTCACCCCTCCACTTT. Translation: CASMNQQGRNSPLHF.

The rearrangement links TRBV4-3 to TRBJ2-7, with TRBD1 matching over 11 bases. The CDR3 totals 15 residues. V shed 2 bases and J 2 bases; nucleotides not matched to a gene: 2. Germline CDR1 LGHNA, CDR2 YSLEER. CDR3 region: CASSQLGQGAYEQYF. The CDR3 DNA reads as TGCGCCAGCAGCCAATTGGGACAGGGGGCCTACGAGCAGTACTTC.

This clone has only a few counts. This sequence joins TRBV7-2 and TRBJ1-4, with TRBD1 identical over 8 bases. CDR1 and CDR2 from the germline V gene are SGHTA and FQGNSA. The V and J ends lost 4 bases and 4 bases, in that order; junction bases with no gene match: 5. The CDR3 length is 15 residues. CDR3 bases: TGTGCCAGCAGCTCTCAGGGGGCCTTTAATGAAAAACTGTTTTTT. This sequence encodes CASSSQGAFNEKLFF. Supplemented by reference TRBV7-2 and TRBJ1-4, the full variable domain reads GAGVSQSPSNKVTEKGKDVELRCDPISGHTALYWYRQSLGQGLEFLIYFQGNSAPDKSGLPSDRFSAERTGGSVSTLTIQRTQQEDSAVYLCASSSQGAFNEKLFFGSGTQLSVL.

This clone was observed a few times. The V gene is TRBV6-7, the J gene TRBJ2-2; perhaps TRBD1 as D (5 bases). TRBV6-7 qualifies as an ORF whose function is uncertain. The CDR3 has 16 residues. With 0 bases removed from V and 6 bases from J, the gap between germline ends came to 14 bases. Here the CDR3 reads CASSYSWAGNAGELFF. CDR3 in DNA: TGTGCCAGCAGTTACTCATGGGCAGGGAATGCCGGGGAGCTGTTTTTT.

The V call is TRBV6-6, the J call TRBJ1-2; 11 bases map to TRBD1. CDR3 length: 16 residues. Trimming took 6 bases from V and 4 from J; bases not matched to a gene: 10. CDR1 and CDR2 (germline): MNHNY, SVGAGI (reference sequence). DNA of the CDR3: TGTGCCAGCAGCTCCCGTGTGGACAGGGGGCTCTATGGCTACACCTTC. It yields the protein CASSSRVDRGLYGYTF.

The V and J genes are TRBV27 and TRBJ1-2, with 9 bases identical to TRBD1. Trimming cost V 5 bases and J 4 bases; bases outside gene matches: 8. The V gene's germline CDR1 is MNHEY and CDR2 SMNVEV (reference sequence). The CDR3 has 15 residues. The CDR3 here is CASSPRTGASYGYTF. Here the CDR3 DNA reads TGTGCCAGCAGTCCCCGGACAGGGGCCTCCTATGGCTACACCTTC.